Following are 21 T cell receptor beta chains from one sample sequenced in a study of lymphopenia after photon versus proton radiotherapy. Here immunoSEQ multiplex PCR was the method, and the copy in TCRdb shows in-frame clones only, minus some. The repertoire holds around 20,000 clones, 70% to 90% seen once, with 10% in the top ten. This material consisted of peripheral blood, taken from a patient treated with proton-based radiotherapy. The receptors were gathered from a man in his 70s with pancreatic cancer.

The chain carries TRBV6-4 and TRBJ1-2, with D possibly being TRBD1 (5 bases). CDR1 and CDR2 from the germline V gene are MRHNA and SNTAGT. V was cut by 0 bases and J by 6 bases, with 8 bases left in between. This CDR3 is 13 amino acids long. Written as DNA, the CDR3 is TGTGCCAGCAGTGACTCGCAGGGAAATGGCTACACCTTC. This translates into CASSDSQGNGYTF.

The rearrangement uses TRBV5-1 and TRBJ2-5; 10 bases agree with TRBD2. The CDR3 extends over 17 amino acids. Germline CDR1 SGHRS, CDR2 YFSETQ. With V trimmed by 0 bases and J by 5 bases, 10 bases remained unmatched. The CDR3 reads CASSLANLAGGVETQYF. In DNA form, the CDR3 reads TGCGCCAGCAGCTTGGCCAATTTAGCGGGGGGTGTTGAGACCCAGTACTTC.

This clone was recorded only once. The chain couples TRBV6-1 to TRBJ2-7; D gene ambiguous. Germline CDR1 MNHNS, CDR2 SASEGT. The CDR3 is 13 amino acids. Trimming cost V 2 bases and J 6 bases, with 11 bases left between them. CDR3 in DNA: TGTGCCAGCAGTGAAAGGACCCCTCTCGAGCAGTACTTC. Protein sequence: CASSERTPLEQYF.

The V and J genes are TRBV6-1 and TRBJ1-4; perhaps TRBD1 as D (5 bases). The germline V gene encodes CDR1 MNHNS and CDR2 SASEGT. CDR3 length: 13 amino acids. Between the trimmed V and J ends, which lost 6 bases and 8 bases, there was a span of 13 bases. CDR3 coding DNA: TGTGCCAGCAGCAGGGACCTTTGGGAAAAACTGTTTTTT. It translates to CASSRDLWEKLFF.

V is TRBV5-1 and J is TRBJ1-6, with D uncertain. CDR3 size: 15 residues. V lost 0 bases and J lost 7, with 11 bases in between. Germline CDR1 SGHRS, CDR2 YFSETQ. The CDR3 region is CASSLENPGNSPLHF. CDR3 nucleotide sequence: TGCGCCAGCAGCTTGGAAAACCCTGGGAATTCACCCCTCCACTTT.

The chain employs TRBV19 and TRBJ1-2, with D possibly TRBD1 on 6 matching bases. From germline, CDR1 is LNHDA and CDR2 SQIVND (reference sequence). V lost 6 bases and J 6 bases, leaving 20 bases between the germline ends. The CDR3 contains 15 residues. The CDR3 loop is CASSPGGGGANGYTF. For the CDR3, the DNA is TGTGCCAGTAGCCCAGGAGGAGGGGGGGCCAATGGCTACACCTTC.

V and J are TRBV10-3 and TRBJ1-4, with D maybe TRBD1 (6 bases). CDR1 ENHRY and CDR2 SYGVKD come from the germline V gene. This CDR3 is built from 14 residues. Trimming left V 6 bases short and J 5 bases short, with 13 bases between. The CDR3 loop reads CAISERGANEKLFF. The DNA of the CDR3 is TGTGCCATCAGCGAACGGGGGGCAAATGAAAAACTGTTTTTT.

The V gene is TRBV11-2, the J gene TRBJ2-3, with unresolved D. The CDR3 spans 13 residues. Trimming stripped 0 bases from V and 10 bases from J, with 11 bases between. The germline CDR1 and CDR2 sequences are SGHAT and FQNNGV. CDR3 sequence (DNA): TGTGCCAGCAGCTTAGATTGGGCCTCATCGCAGTATTTT. Translated: CASSLDWASSQYF.

The CDR3 is CASSREGQENSPLHF. The CDR3 coding sequence is TGCGCCAGCAGCCGGGAGGGACAGGAAAATTCACCCCTCCACTTT. The V gene is TRBV5-1, the J gene TRBJ1-6; 8 bases are a match to TRBD1. This CDR3 is 15 amino acids long. With V trimmed by 4 bases and J by 7 bases, 7 bases remained unmatched. Germline V gene lookup returns CDR1 SGHRS and CDR2 YFSETQ.

The chain is built from TRBV6-1 and TRBJ2-7, with TRBD1 identical over 9 bases. The V and J ends lost 8 bases and 5 bases, in that order; junction bases with no gene match: 10. Looked up from germline, CDR1 is MNHNS and CDR2 is SASEGT. The CDR3 is 14 amino acids. In DNA form, the CDR3 reads TGTGCCAGCCTCTACCTGGGACAGGGCAACGAGCAGTACTTC. It specifies CASLYLGQGNEQYF.

The V and J genes are TRBV11-2 and TRBJ2-7; D is perhaps TRBD2 (6 bases). CDR1 and CDR2 (germline): SGHAT, FQNNGV. The CDR3 extends over 15 amino acids. The V end was cut by 7 bases, the J end by 5 bases, with 21 bases between. The CDR3 is CASKSASGDFHEQYF. CDR3 coding DNA: TGTGCCAGCAAATCGGCATCGGGGGATTTCCACGAGCAGTACTTC. Drawing the rest from reference TRBV11-2 and TRBJ2-7, the complete variable domain is EAGVAQSPRYKIIEKRQSVAFWCNPISGHATLYWYQQILGQGPKLLIQFQNNGVVDDSQLPKDRFSAERLKGVDSTLKIQPAKLEDSAVYLCASKSASGDFHEQYFGPGTRLTVT.

The chain employs TRBV12-5 and TRBJ1-4; D unresolved. V lost 6 bases, J lost 8 bases, and 10 bases lay in between. Germline V gene sequence: CDR1 LGHNT, CDR2 FRNRAP. This CDR3 comprises 12 residues. CDR3 amino acids: CASGPEGEKLFF. The CDR3 region has the DNA TGTGCTAGTGGCCCAGAAGGAGAAAAACTGTTTTTT. Together with reference TRBV12-5 and TRBJ1-4, the CDR3 gives the full variable domain: DARVTQTPRHKVTEMGQEVTMRCQPILGHNTVFWYRQTMMQGLELLAYFRNRAPLDDSGMPKDRFSAEMPDATLATLKIQPSEPRDSAVYFCASGPEGEKLFFGSGTQLSVL.

This clone came up a few times. The CDR3 DNA is TGTGCCAGCGGAGGGACAGGGGGGAGGACTGAAGCTTTCTTT. Translation gives CASGGTGGRTEAFF. The chain employs TRBV6-5 and TRBJ1-1; 11 bases are shared with TRBD1. CDR1 is MNHEY, CDR2 SVGAGI, per germline. The CDR3 totals 14 residues. Losses at the gene ends were 8 bases for V and 5 bases for J; bases not matched to a gene: 7.

This rearrangement joins TRBV21-1 to TRBJ1-3; TRBD1 was called by the table and not checked on the DNA. TRBV21-1 is a pseudogene locus. The CDR3 spans 16 residues. CDR3 in DNA: TGTGCCAGCAGCGGAAACAGGGGCGCGGCTGGAAACACCATATATTTT. Amino acid sequence: CASSGNRGAAGNTIYF.

The chain combines TRBV10-3 with TRBJ2-5, with D tentatively TRBD1 or TRBD2 (6 bases each). The germline V gene has CDR1 ENHRY and CDR2 SYGVKD. The CDR3 is 13 residues long. V was cut by 4 bases and J by 5 bases, with 11 bases left in between. CDR3: CAISVGGRETQYF. DNA for the CDR3: TGTGCCATCAGTGTGGGGGGCCGGGAGACCCAGTACTTC.

V is TRBV20-1 and J is TRBJ1-2; no firm D call. Germline values: CDR1 DFQATT, CDR2 SNEGSKA (reference sequence). Trimming removed 6 bases from V and 7 bases from J, with 12 bases in between. This CDR3 is 11 amino acids long. CDR3 sequence: CSASPRSGYTF. In DNA, the CDR3 is TGCAGTGCAAGCCCACGGAGTGGCTACACCTTC.

This clone was detected only a few times. The genes are TRBV30 and TRBJ1-5; tentatively, D is TRBD1 (5 bases). V lost 2 bases to trimming and J lost 4 bases, with 12 bases between them. The CDR3 extends over 14 amino acids. The germline CDR1 and CDR2 sequences are GTSNPN and SVGIG (reference sequence). Here the CDR3 reads CAWSTQGRNQPQHF. CDR3 nucleotides: TGTGCCTGGAGTACCCAGGGTCGGAATCAGCCCCAGCATTTT.

This clone has only one observation. The chain recombines TRBV5-6 with TRBJ2-7, with a weak D call TRBD2 (5 bases). The germline V and J ends were trimmed by 4 bases and 1 base, with 9 bases remaining between them. The CDR3 runs to 13 residues. CDR1 is SGHDT, CDR2 YYEEEE, per germline. The CDR3 bases are TGTGCCAGCAGCCGCCGGGGTTCCTACGAGCAGTACTTC. This translates into CASSRRGSYEQYF.

The chain combines TRBV2 with TRBJ2-6; no clear D gene. V was shortened by 4 bases and J by 0 bases, with 7 bases between the two germline ends. Germline CDR1 reads SNHLY; CDR2 reads FYNNEI. The CDR3 sequence is 15 residues long. The chain's CDR3 is CASSAGYSGANVLTF. The CDR3 coding sequence is TGTGCCAGCAGTGCGGGCTACTCTGGGGCCAACGTCCTGACTTTC.

This chain connects TRBV6-5 to TRBJ2-3, with D unresolved. The CDR3 sequence is 14 residues long. The V end lost 4 bases, the J end lost 0 bases, and 8 bases lay between the germline ends. Germline V gene sequence: CDR1 MNHEY, CDR2 SVGAGI. CDR3 nucleotide sequence: TGTGCCAGCAGTTGGGCGGCTAGCACAGATACGCAGTATTTT. Its protein is CASSWAASTDTQYF.

The chain couples TRBV6-1 to TRBJ2-7, with a tentative D call TRBD2 (5 bases). In germline, CDR1 is MNHNS, CDR2 SASEGT. The CDR3 has 13 residues. The V end lost 2 bases, the J end lost 7 bases, and 12 bases lay between the germline ends. The chain's CDR3 is CASSERQTGEQYF. The CDR3 DNA follows: TGTGCCAGCAGTGAAAGGCAGACGGGGGAGCAGTACTTC.